This T cell receptor beta chain was retrieved from a study of cytomegalovirus exposure and HLA in healthy donors. Primers: 60 Vbeta forward and 13 Jbeta reverse. The repertoire was sequenced with immunoSEQ multiplex PCR; TCRdb's copy has only in-frame clones and lacks some. The table has 160,000 or so clones, roughly 85% seen once. CDR1 and CDR2 from the germline V gene are SNHLY and FYNNEI. CDR3 length equals 14 residues. Trimming cost V 1 base and J 0 bases, with 4 bases left between them. The sequencing sample was made of PBMCs. The TCR was taken from a man aged 18 to 35 in good health and CMV-seropositive. V and J are TRBV2 and TRBJ1-5; D uncertain. In DNA, the CDR3 is TGTGCCAGCAGTGAAGGAGTTAGCAATCAGCCCCAGCATTTT. Its translation is CASSEGVSNQPQHF.